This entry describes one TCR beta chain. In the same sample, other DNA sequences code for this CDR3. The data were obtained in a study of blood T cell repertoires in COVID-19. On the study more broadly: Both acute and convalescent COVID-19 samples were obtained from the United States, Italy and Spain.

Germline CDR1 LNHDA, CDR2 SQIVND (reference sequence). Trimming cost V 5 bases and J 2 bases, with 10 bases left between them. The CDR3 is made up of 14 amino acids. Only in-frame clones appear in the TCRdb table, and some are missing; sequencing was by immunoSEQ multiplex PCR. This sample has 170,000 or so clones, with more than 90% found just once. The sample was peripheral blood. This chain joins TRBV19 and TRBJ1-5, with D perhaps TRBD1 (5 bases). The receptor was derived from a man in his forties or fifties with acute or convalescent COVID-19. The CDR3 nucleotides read TGTGCCAGTAGTCAAACAGGAGGCAATCAGCCCCAGCATTTT. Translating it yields CASSQTGGNQPQHF.